The clone carrying this T cell receptor (beta chain) showed up just a few times. Its target is not known. The sample originates from a study of CD8+CD57+ T cells in acquired aplastic anemia. The wider study: Recorded DNA amounts for sorted CD4+ and CD8+ cells had an average of 3.2 ug. Study-wide results and limits: Comparison of patients with controls identified about 27 shared CD8+ CDR3 sequences. Patient and control CD8+ Simpson's diversity was not significantly different.

Patients chosen for sequencing had CD8+CD57+ cells that had expanded, as shown by flow cytometry. The blood sampling took place in patients who had so far received no therapy. Germline loops: CDR1 LGHNT, CDR2 FRNRAP. Between the trimmed V and J ends, which lost 9 bases and 3 bases, there was a span of 18 bases. The CDR3 totals 15 residues. Profiles of TCR beta VDJ and CDR3 were generated from a genomic DNA template. TCRdb analysed the reads with MiXCR anew, one entry per CDR3 protein. The sample holds some 160,000 distinct CDR3 sequences, 40% to 50% seen once. The rearrangement links TRBV12-5 to TRBJ1-3; no definite D call. The TCR originated in a human donor with aplastic anemia. The sequenced sample was sorted CD4+, CD8+, or CD8+CD57+ T cells (not recorded which) from PBMCs. In DNA, the CDR3 is TGTGCTAGCGCCCCCGGGGTAACATTTGGAAACACCATATATTTT. This encodes CASAPGVTFGNTIYF.